There are a few counts of the clone carrying this TCR beta chain. A read error may account for a junction end that differs from germline. Germline CDR1 is SEHNR and CDR2 is FQNEAQ (reference sequence). The CDR3 runs 14 residues. These data come from a study of cytotoxic CD8 clonotypes in ibrutinib-treated CLL. Study-level background: Overall, roughly 25 responses were partial and 2 complete; following median around 68 months, roughly 15 patients stayed remitted and approximately 12 progressed.

Assay: immunoSEQ multiplex PCR; the TCRdb copy retains only in-frame clones and omits some. The sample has over 110,000 clones, around 90% seen once; the top ten hold 11%. The sample was PBMCs, taken after 12 months of ibrutinib treatment. The sequence derives from a human donor with chronic lymphocytic leukemia. V usage is TRBV7-9 and J usage is TRBJ2-5; D is unclear. CDR3 DNA: TGTGCCAGCAGTTTAGTCGGGCCCCGAGAGACCCAGTACTTC. Translating it yields CASSLVGPRETQYF.